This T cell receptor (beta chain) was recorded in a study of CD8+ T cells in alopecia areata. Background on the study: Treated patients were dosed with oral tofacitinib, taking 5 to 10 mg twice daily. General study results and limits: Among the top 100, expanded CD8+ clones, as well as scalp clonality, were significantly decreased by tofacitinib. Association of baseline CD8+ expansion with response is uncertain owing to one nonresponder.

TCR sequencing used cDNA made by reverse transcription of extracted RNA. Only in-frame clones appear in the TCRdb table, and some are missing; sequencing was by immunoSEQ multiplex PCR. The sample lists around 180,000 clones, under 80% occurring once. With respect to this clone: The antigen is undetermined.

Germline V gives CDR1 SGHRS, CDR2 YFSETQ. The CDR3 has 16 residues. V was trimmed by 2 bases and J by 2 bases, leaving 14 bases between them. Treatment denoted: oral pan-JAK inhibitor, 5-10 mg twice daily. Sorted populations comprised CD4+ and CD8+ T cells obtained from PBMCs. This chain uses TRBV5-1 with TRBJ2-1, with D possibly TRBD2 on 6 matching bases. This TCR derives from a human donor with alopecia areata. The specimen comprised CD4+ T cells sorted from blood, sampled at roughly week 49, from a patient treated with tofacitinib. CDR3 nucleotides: TGCGCCAGCAGCTTAGGACTATCTGGCGCCTACAATGAGCAGTTCTTC. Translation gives CASSLGLSGAYNEQFF.